What follows are 10 T cell receptor beta chains derived from one specimen sequenced in a study of T cells in tumors after PD-1 blockade. The table came from immunoSEQ multiplex PCR; TCRdb's copy has only in-frame clones and leaves some out. The table lists 45,000 or so clones, approximately 79% of them singletons. This specimen was PBMCs, taken before anti-PD-1 therapy. The receptors were sampled from a human donor with advanced basal cell or squamous cell carcinoma (not recorded which).

This chain joins TRBV19 and TRBJ1-5, with D possibly matching TRBD1 (5 bases). CDR1 and CDR2 (germline): LNHDA, SQIVND (reference sequence). The CDR3 is made up of 15 amino acids. V was trimmed by 8 bases and J by 2 bases, leaving 16 bases between them. CDR3 in DNA: TGTGCCAGTGACCAGGGCCCGGTTGGCAATCAGCCCCAGCATTTT. Translation: CASDQGPVGNQPQHF.

A note on this clone: Other nucleotide sequences from this sample produce the same CDR3. The genes are TRBV28 and TRBJ2-1; 7 bases line up with TRBD1. Germline V lookup: CDR1 MDHEN, CDR2 SYDVKM. V dropped 8 bases and J dropped 0; count of bases not matched to a gene: 19. This CDR3 is built from 19 residues. The CDR3 sequence: CASLGGRGKRISSYNEQFF. Written as DNA, the CDR3 is TGTGCCAGCCTTGGGGGCAGGGGGAAGAGAATTAGCTCCTACAATGAGCAGTTCTTC.

The chain joins TRBV4-1 to TRBJ1-6; D not certain. Germline CDR1 is MGHRA and CDR2 is YSYEKL. V lost 0 bases, J lost 7 bases, and 13 bases lay in between. The CDR3 has 16 amino acids. In nucleotides, the CDR3 is TGCGCCAGCAGCCAAGAGCCCAGAGGCTTGAATTCACCCCTCCACTTT. Protein product: CASSQEPRGLNSPLHF.

The chain employs TRBV5-1 and TRBJ2-7; the D is unclear. Trimming shortened V by 0 bases and J by 2 bases, and 9 bases separated the two germline ends. Germline V gene data show CDR1 as SGHRS and CDR2 as YFSETQ. This CDR3 region has 14 residues. The CDR3 loop reads CASSLGPGPYEQYF. In nucleotides, the CDR3 is TGCGCCAGCAGCTTGGGACCGGGTCCCTACGAGCAGTACTTC.

The gene calls are TRBV5-1 and TRBJ2-1; D unclear. There are 12 residues in the CDR3. In germline, CDR1 is SGHRS, CDR2 YFSETQ. V dropped 2 bases and J dropped 8 bases, with 8 bases sitting between them. This chain's CDR3 is CASSFGVDEQFF. As DNA, the CDR3 is TGCGCCAGCAGCTTCGGAGTCGATGAGCAGTTCTTC.

This CDR3 is CASLASGESTDTQYF. The CDR3, as DNA: TGTGCCAGCCTCGCTAGCGGGGAGTCCACAGATACGCAGTATTTT. The V gene is TRBV13, the J gene TRBJ2-3, with TRBD2 matching over 9 bases. Germline CDR1 and CDR2: PRHDT and FYEKMQ (reference sequence). CDR3 length: 15 residues. V trimming: 8 bases; J trimming: 2 bases; junction bases outside the gene matches: 8.

This chain links TRBV18 with TRBJ2-5, with 9 bases matching TRBD1. The length of the CDR3 is 16 residues. The trim removed 1 base at V and 5 bases at J, leaving 8 bases unmatched. In germline, CDR1 is KGHSH, CDR2 LQKENI. This chain's CDR3 is CASSPLGTGSRETQYF. CDR3 coding DNA: TGTGCCAGCTCACCACTGGGGACAGGGAGTCGGGAGACCCAGTACTTC.

This clone has just one count. An end of the junction differs from the germline gene, which may be a read error. The rearrangement links TRBV11-1 to TRBJ2-3; possible D gene TRBD2, 5 bases. The CDR3 sequence is 16 residues long. Germline assignment: CDR1 SGHAT and CDR2 FQDESV (reference sequence). The CDR3 protein is CASSLAGSAGTDTQYF. The CDR3 nucleotides read TGTGCCAGCAGCCTAGCTGGGTCGGCGGGCACAGATACGCAGTATTTT. Filled out from reference TRBV11-1 and TRBJ2-3, the complete variable domain reads EAEVAQSPRYKITEKSQAVAFWCDPISGHATLYWYRQILGQGPELLVQFQDESVVDDSQLPKDRFSAERLKGVDSTLKIQPAELGDSAMYLCASSLAGSAGTDTQYFGPGTRLTVL.

The CDR3 is CTSSQSGTGCQETQYF. CDR3 bases: TGCACCAGCAGCCAATCCGGGACAGGGTGCCAAGAGACCCAGTACTTC. The chain couples TRBV1 to TRBJ2-5; TRBD1 reflects the table's D call only, with no check against the DNA. TRBV1 is tagged as a pseudogene. The CDR3 consists of 16 residues.

CDR3 coding DNA: TGTGCCAGCAGTGTGCCCCCCAGCGGGGGGGGTTTTATAGATGAGCAGTTCTTC. This encodes CASSVPPSGGGFIDEQFF. This chain uses TRBV2 with TRBJ2-1; 10 nucleotides match TRBD2. V trimming: 4 bases; J trimming: 8 bases; junction bases outside the gene matches: 17. Germline loops: CDR1 SNHLY, CDR2 FYNNEI. This CDR3 is built from 18 residues.